The rows below give T cell receptor beta chains drawn from one sample of a study of shared clonotypes between healthy human individuals. The table came from immunoSEQ multiplex PCR; TCRdb's copy has only in-frame clones and leaves some out. The data contain over a million clones, approximately 80% of them singletons. Material: memory CD4+ T cells from PBMCs. Receptor source: a young man in good health. Some clones in this sample may be carry-over from other donors' samples. The CDR3 runs from the conserved cysteine through the conserved F or W. Each record gives: clone size, J gene, D gene, V gene, CDR3 DNA, CDR3 protein. The D gene is left open where the match is weak. Clone size is shown for a subset of rows, as once, few, many or a class of expanded clone.

abundance: -
j_gene: TRBJ2-5
d_gene: TRBD2
v_gene: TRBV18
CDR3nt: TGTGCCAGCTCACCAAACCTAGCGGGAGGGGGAGAGACCCAGTACTTC
CDR3aa: CASSPNLAGGGETQYF

abundance: -
j_gene: TRBJ2-7
d_gene: TRBD1
v_gene: TRBV28
CDR3nt: TGTGCCAGCAGACCCGGGACAGGGGTTATCGAGCAGTACTTC
CDR3aa: CASRPGTGVIEQYF

abundance: -
j_gene: TRBJ1-2
d_gene: -
v_gene: TRBV5-4
CDR3nt: TGTGCCAGCAGCTTACCGGGATGGGGCTACACCTTC
CDR3aa: CASSLPGWGYTF

abundance: -
j_gene: TRBJ2-1
d_gene: -
v_gene: TRBV5-1
CDR3nt: TGCGCCAGCAGCTTGGGGCAGTACTCCTACAATGAGCAGTTCTTC
CDR3aa: CASSLGQYSYNEQFF

abundance: -
j_gene: TRBJ1-5
d_gene: TRBD1
v_gene: TRBV9
CDR3nt: TGTGCCAGCAGCGAAAGGGACAGATATAGTCAGCCCCAGCATTTT
CDR3aa: CASSERDRYSQPQHF

abundance: -
j_gene: TRBJ2-5
d_gene: -
v_gene: TRBV19
CDR3nt: TGTGCCAGTACTTATGGGGTGGGTGGCGGGGAGACCCAGTACTTC
CDR3aa: CASTYGVGGGETQYF

abundance: -
j_gene: TRBJ1-3
d_gene: -
v_gene: TRBV7-7
CDR3nt: TGTGCCAGCAGCTCCTCGACTTCTGGGACCATATATTTT
CDR3aa: CASSSSTSGTIYF

abundance: -
j_gene: TRBJ1-2
d_gene: TRBD1
v_gene: TRBV30
CDR3nt: TGTGCCTGGAGTGTACGGTTTACAGGGGAGGATGGCTACACCTTC
CDR3aa: CAWSVRFTGEDGYTF

abundance: -
j_gene: TRBJ1-5
d_gene: -
v_gene: TRBV6-1
CDR3nt: TGTGCCAGCACCGGGGACAAGCAGCCCCAGCATTTT
CDR3aa: CASTGDKQPQHF

abundance: once
j_gene: TRBJ2-7
d_gene: TRBD1
v_gene: TRBV7-2
CDR3nt: TGTGCCAGCAGCAGGGACAGCCACTACGAGCAGTACTTC
CDR3aa: CASSRDSHYEQYF

abundance: -
j_gene: TRBJ1-2
d_gene: -
v_gene: TRBV28
CDR3nt: TGTGCCAGCAGATTCCAGAGGTCGAACTATGGCTACACCTTC
CDR3aa: CASRFQRSNYGYTF

abundance: -
j_gene: TRBJ1-4
d_gene: -
v_gene: TRBV18
CDR3nt: TGTGCCAGCTCAGTCTCTCCAGGAGCAACTAATGAAAAACTGTTTTTT
CDR3aa: CASSVSPGATNEKLFF

abundance: -
j_gene: TRBJ2-7
d_gene: -
v_gene: TRBV10-3
CDR3nt: TGTGCCATCAGGGGCCCCATGACGAGCTCCTACGAGCAGTACTTC
CDR3aa: CAIRGPMTSSYEQYF

abundance: -
j_gene: TRBJ1-1
d_gene: TRBD1
v_gene: TRBV5-8
CDR3nt: TGTGCCAGCAGCTTCCAGGGGGTCTATTCTGAAGCTTTCTTT
CDR3aa: CASSFQGVYSEAFF

abundance: many
j_gene: TRBJ2-7
d_gene: TRBD2
v_gene: TRBV6-5
CDR3nt: TGTGCCAGCAGTCGACTAGCGGGAGGGCCCTACGAGCAGTACTTC
CDR3aa: CASSRLAGGPYEQYF

abundance: -
j_gene: TRBJ2-7
d_gene: TRBD1
v_gene: TRBV5-1
CDR3nt: TGCGCCAGCAGCTCCATGCCGGGACAGATAACCTACGAGCAGTACTTC
CDR3aa: CASSSMPGQITYEQYF

abundance: -
j_gene: TRBJ2-7
d_gene: -
v_gene: TRBV2
CDR3nt: TGTGCCAGCAATACTCTGGGTTCCGAGCAGTACTTC
CDR3aa: CASNTLGSEQYF

abundance: -
j_gene: TRBJ1-2
d_gene: -
v_gene: TRBV6-1
CDR3nt: TGTGCCAGCGCCGGGGGGGGAATCTATGGCTACACCTTC
CDR3aa: CASAGGGIYGYTF

abundance: few
j_gene: TRBJ2-3
d_gene: TRBD2
v_gene: TRBV5-6
CDR3nt: TGTGCCAGCAGCTTGATAGCGGGGAGAGATACGCAGTATTTT
CDR3aa: CASSLIAGRDTQYF

abundance: -
j_gene: TRBJ2-1
d_gene: -
v_gene: TRBV30
CDR3nt: TGTGCCTGGAGTGTTAGTGGTGAGCAGTTCTTC
CDR3aa: CAWSVSGEQFF

abundance: -
j_gene: TRBJ2-3
d_gene: -
v_gene: TRBV5-1
CDR3nt: TGCGCCAGCAGCATCCTGGGCAGGGAAATAGATACGCAGTATTTT
CDR3aa: CASSILGREIDTQYF

abundance: few
j_gene: TRBJ2-7
d_gene: -
v_gene: TRBV2
CDR3nt: TGTGCCAGCAGTGAAGCAGGTTTACGGGGGGAGCAGTACTTC
CDR3aa: CASSEAGLRGEQYF

abundance: -
j_gene: TRBJ2-7
d_gene: -
v_gene: TRBV2
CDR3nt: TGTGCCAGCAGTCGGGGGCTGGGGGGCTACGAGCAGTACTTC
CDR3aa: CASSRGLGGYEQYF

abundance: -
j_gene: TRBJ2-3
d_gene: -
v_gene: TRBV7-2
CDR3nt: TGTGCCAGCAGCTTAGACAGGAGCACAGATACGCAGTATTTT
CDR3aa: CASSLDRSTDTQYF

abundance: -
j_gene: TRBJ1-2
d_gene: -
v_gene: TRBV5-1
CDR3nt: TGCGCCAGCAGCTTACTTCGGGAGGGCTATGGCTACACCTTC
CDR3aa: CASSLLREGYGYTF

abundance: -
j_gene: TRBJ1-4
d_gene: -
v_gene: TRBV11-2
CDR3nt: TGTGCCAGCAGCCCCCGACGACAGCTATTTGGATCCACTAATGAAAAACTGTTTTTT
CDR3aa: CASSPRRQLFGSTNEKLFF

abundance: -
j_gene: TRBJ2-1
d_gene: TRBD2
v_gene: TRBV4-1
CDR3nt: TGCGCCAGCAGCCAAGAAGGCGGGAGAGTGAACTACAATGAGCAGTTCTTC
CDR3aa: CASSQEGGRVNYNEQFF

abundance: -
j_gene: TRBJ1-5
d_gene: TRBD1
v_gene: TRBV6-5
CDR3nt: TGTGCCAGCAGTAGACAGGGGACTCAGCCCCAGCATTTT
CDR3aa: CASSRQGTQPQHF

abundance: -
j_gene: TRBJ2-2
d_gene: TRBD2
v_gene: TRBV4-1
CDR3nt: TGCGCCAGCAGCCCGACTAGCGGGAGGTCCGGGTGGGGGGAGCTGTTTTTT
CDR3aa: CASSPTSGRSGWGELFF

abundance: few
j_gene: TRBJ1-2
d_gene: -
v_gene: TRBV5-6
CDR3nt: TGTGCCAGCAGCTTGGGGCGGCATCCATTTCGAGCGATTAACTATGGCTACACCTTC
CDR3aa: CASSLGRHPFRAINYGYTF

abundance: -
j_gene: TRBJ2-7
d_gene: -
v_gene: TRBV6-1
CDR3nt: TGTGCCAGCAGTGAAGCCCAGGGTGGCCCCTTTTTATCCTACGAGCAGTACTTC
CDR3aa: CASSEAQGGPFLSYEQYF

abundance: once
j_gene: TRBJ1-2
d_gene: -
v_gene: TRBV7-9
CDR3nt: TGTGCCAGCAGCCCAGGTGCAGTTAACTATGGCTACACCTTC
CDR3aa: CASSPGAVNYGYTF

abundance: -
j_gene: TRBJ2-2
d_gene: TRBD2
v_gene: TRBV7-9
CDR3nt: TGTGCCAGCAGCCTAGCGGGAGGGAACACCGGGGAGCTGTTTTTT
CDR3aa: CASSLAGGNTGELFF

abundance: -
j_gene: TRBJ2-7
d_gene: -
v_gene: TRBV7-2
CDR3nt: TGTGCCAGCAGCGGCGGGACTGCGGACCTATACGAGCAGTACTTC
CDR3aa: CASSGGTADLYEQYF

abundance: -
j_gene: TRBJ2-1
d_gene: TRBD1
v_gene: TRBV18
CDR3nt: TGTGCCAGCTCATCCGTCCCGGGACAGGGGAATGAGCAGTTCTTC
CDR3aa: CASSSVPGQGNEQFF

abundance: -
j_gene: TRBJ2-7
d_gene: -
v_gene: TRBV9
CDR3nt: TGTGCCAGCGCACCCCAAGTGGAAGTCTACGAGCAGTACTTC
CDR3aa: CASAPQVEVYEQYF

abundance: few
j_gene: TRBJ1-1
d_gene: -
v_gene: TRBV10-3
CDR3nt: TGTGCCATCGGATCTCAGCCGTCTTTCTTT
CDR3aa: CAIGSQPSFF

abundance: -
j_gene: TRBJ1-2
d_gene: -
v_gene: TRBV6-1
CDR3nt: TGTGCCAGCAGTGAAGAAGGCTACACCTTC
CDR3aa: CASSEEGYTF

abundance: -
j_gene: TRBJ2-7
d_gene: TRBD2
v_gene: TRBV5-1
CDR3nt: TGCGCCAGCAGCAAAACACCTGGCGGGGGGAGCTCCTACGAGCAGTACTTC
CDR3aa: CASSKTPGGGSSYEQYF

abundance: -
j_gene: TRBJ2-2
d_gene: -
v_gene: TRBV14
CDR3nt: TGTGCCAGCAGCCAAGATCACCCCCAGGCGGGGACCGGGGAGCTGTTTTTT
CDR3aa: CASSQDHPQAGTGELFF

abundance: -
j_gene: TRBJ2-1
d_gene: -
v_gene: TRBV30
CDR3nt: TGTGCCTGGAGTGCGACTAGCTCCTACAATGAGCAGTTCTTC
CDR3aa: CAWSATSSYNEQFF

abundance: -
j_gene: TRBJ1-1
d_gene: TRBD1
v_gene: TRBV2
CDR3nt: TGTGCCAGCAGGATGACAGGGGGCACTGAAGCTTTCTTT
CDR3aa: CASRMTGGTEAFF

abundance: few
j_gene: TRBJ2-3
d_gene: TRBD2
v_gene: TRBV5-5
CDR3nt: TGTGCCAGCAGCTGGCTAGCGGCCTCGCAGTATTTT
CDR3aa: CASSWLAASQYF

abundance: -
j_gene: TRBJ2-5
d_gene: -
v_gene: TRBV27
CDR3nt: TGTGCCAGCGGACTGGCAGGGGGCAGGAGCGGGGAGCAGTACTTC
CDR3aa: CASGLAGGRSGEQYF

abundance: once
j_gene: TRBJ1-2
d_gene: TRBD1
v_gene: TRBV10-3
CDR3nt: TGTGCCATCAGTGAGGACAGGGAACCCAATGGCTACACCTTC
CDR3aa: CAISEDREPNGYTF

abundance: -
j_gene: TRBJ2-2
d_gene: -
v_gene: TRBV6-5
CDR3nt: TGTGCCAGCACTCGATTAGGGGGAACCGGGGAGCTGTTTTTT
CDR3aa: CASTRLGGTGELFF

abundance: -
j_gene: TRBJ2-4
d_gene: -
v_gene: TRBV6-5
CDR3nt: TGTGCCAGCAGTTACGGTTTGGATGCCAAAAACATTCAGTACTTC
CDR3aa: CASSYGLDAKNIQYF

abundance: -
j_gene: TRBJ2-3
d_gene: TRBD1
v_gene: TRBV7-2
CDR3nt: TGTGCCAGCAGCTTAGTAGGGGGCCCTAGCACAGATACGCAGTATTTT
CDR3aa: CASSLVGGPSTDTQYF

abundance: -
j_gene: TRBJ2-6
d_gene: -
v_gene: TRBV9
CDR3nt: TGTGCCAGCACTGTGGGGGGCGCAGGGGCCAACGTCCTGACTTTC
CDR3aa: CASTVGGAGANVLTF

abundance: -
j_gene: TRBJ1-1
d_gene: -
v_gene: TRBV9
CDR3nt: TGTGCCAGCAGCGTCGATGTAATCAACACTGAAGCTTTCTTT
CDR3aa: CASSVDVINTEAFF

abundance: -
j_gene: TRBJ1-4
d_gene: -
v_gene: TRBV7-9
CDR3nt: TGTGCCAGCAGCGGGGAGAGTGAAAAACTGTTTTTT
CDR3aa: CASSGESEKLFF

abundance: -
j_gene: TRBJ2-1
d_gene: -
v_gene: TRBV7-2
CDR3nt: TGTGCCAGCAGCCGTGTTAGGGGCTCCTACAATGAGCAGTTCTTC
CDR3aa: CASSRVRGSYNEQFF

abundance: -
j_gene: TRBJ1-1
d_gene: -
v_gene: TRBV18
CDR3nt: TGTGCCAGCTCGCCCTTTGCCCAGGGGATGAACACTGAAGCTTTCTTT
CDR3aa: CASSPFAQGMNTEAFF

abundance: -
j_gene: TRBJ2-2
d_gene: -
v_gene: TRBV5-1
CDR3nt: TGCGCCAGCAGTTCCGGAATCCCCCCCGGGGAGCTGTTTTTT
CDR3aa: CASSSGIPPGELFF